A single sample is the source of the 20 T cell receptor beta chains below, sequenced in a study of blood T cell repertoires in COVID-19. Method: immunoSEQ multiplex PCR; TCRdb's copy keeps in-frame clones and lacks some. This table holds 200,000 or so clones, more than 80% found once. Source material: PBMCs or T cells enriched from blood (not recorded which). The receptors were sampled from a man aged 55 to 70 who had recovered from COVID-19.

V is TRBV4-3 and J is TRBJ1-2; a weak D match, TRBD1 (5 bases). Germline V gene sequence: CDR1 LGHNA, CDR2 YSLEER. This CDR3 spans 14 amino acids. V was pared by 1 base and J by 8 bases, with 14 bases between. CDR3 coding DNA: TGCGCCAGCAGCCAAGGAGGCAGGGCAGTAGGCTACACCTTC. Amino acid sequence: CASSQGGRAVGYTF.

V gene TRBV2 combines with J gene TRBJ1-2; D not certain. V gave up 9 bases and J gave up 8 bases, with 10 bases separating them. CDR3 size: 10 residues. The germline CDR1 and CDR2 sequences are SNHLY and FYNNEI. The chain's CDR3 is CARIPGGYTF. CDR3 DNA sequence: TGTGCCAGGATCCCGGGGGGCTACACCTTC.

The V gene is TRBV6-2 or TRBV6-3, the J gene TRBJ1-1, with TRBD1 as a possible D gene (5 bases). V lost 3 bases to trimming and J lost 4 bases, with 9 bases between them. Germline V gives CDR1 MNHEY, CDR2 SVGEGT. The CDR3 is 13 amino acids. CDR3 nucleotides: TGTGCCAGCAGTTATGGGGCTCTCACTGAAGCTTTCTTT. Translated, it gives CASSYGALTEAFF.

The chain combines TRBV15 with TRBJ2-3; 7 bases are shared with TRBD1. The CDR3 totals 13 residues. The J segment lost 6 bases and the V segment lost 2 bases, leaving 2 bases of the junction unmatched. Germline values: CDR1 LNHNV, CDR2 YYDKDF (reference sequence). The CDR3 region has the DNA TGTGCCACCAGCAGACAACAGGGGGATACGCAGTATTTT. Translated, it gives CATSRQQGDTQYF.

This chain uses TRBV7-8 with TRBJ1-5; 7 nucleotides agree with TRBD1. This CDR3 has 15 amino acids. CDR1 is SGHVS and CDR2 is FQNEAQ in the germline V gene. V was pared by 7 bases and J by 3 bases, with 9 bases of the junction left unmatched. CDR3 sequence reads: CASTATGPPNQPQHF. In nucleotides, the CDR3 is TGTGCCAGCACCGCGACAGGGCCCCCCAATCAGCCCCAGCATTTT.

In regard to this clone: A junction boundary mismatches the germline segment, possibly from a read error. This chain uses TRBV11-2 with TRBJ2-6; D ambiguous. The germline V gene has CDR1 SGHAT and CDR2 FQNNGV. The CDR3 is 16 amino acids. The chain's CDR3 is CAGSRPRGPGANVLTF. CDR3 nucleotides: TGTGCCGGCAGCCGACCGCGAGGTCCAGGGGCCAACGTCCTGACTTTC.

Written as DNA, the CDR3 is TGCGCCAGCGGGGAAGGGGCCGCCGGGGAGCTGTTTTTT. Translated, it gives CASGEGAAGELFF. The chain carries TRBV10-1 and TRBJ2-2; a possible D gene is TRBD1 (5 bases). V lost 8 bases and J lost 6, with 13 bases in between. The CDR3 spans 13 residues. Germline V gene sequence: CDR1 WNHNN, CDR2 SYGVQD (reference sequence).

This clone was detected only a few times. The chain couples TRBV5-5 to TRBJ2-3; D not resolved. The CDR3 is 16 amino acids. The V end was cut by 0 bases, the J end by 0 bases, with 11 bases between. Germline CDR1 reads SGHKS; CDR2 reads YYEKEE (reference sequence). This CDR3 is CASSLATGPSTDTQYF. CDR3 nucleotides: TGTGCCAGCAGCTTGGCCACCGGTCCTAGCACAGATACGCAGTATTTT.

V is TRBV19 and J is TRBJ2-7; tentatively, D is TRBD1 (7 bases). Germline CDR1 is LNHDA and CDR2 is SQIVND (reference sequence). The length of the CDR3 is 14 residues. The ends were cut back, 5 bases at V and 0 bases at J, with 11 bases in the middle. In DNA form, the CDR3 reads TGTGCCAGTAGTGACCAGGGGGGCTCCTACGAGCAGTACTTC. Protein: CASSDQGGSYEQYF.

V gene TRBV5-1 combines with J gene TRBJ1-2; 10 bases fit TRBD1. This CDR3 comprises 14 residues. CDR1 and CDR2 (germline): SGHRS, YFSETQ. V lost 5 bases and J lost 8; bases outside the gene matches: 9. This CDR3 reads CASRPRDRGEGYTF. The CDR3 nucleotides are TGCGCCAGCAGGCCCCGGGACAGGGGTGAAGGCTACACCTTC.

The genes are TRBV7-9 and TRBJ2-7, with D tentatively TRBD1 (5 bases). CDR1 and CDR2 (germline): SEHNR, FQNEAQ (reference sequence). The CDR3 runs to 14 residues. V was trimmed by 3 bases and J by 6 bases, leaving 15 bases between them. CDR3 nucleotides: TGTGCCAGCAGCTTGGGGCTATTGCCGGGCGAGCAGTACTTC. It codes for CASSLGLLPGEQYF.

This clone was detected only once. The chain has TRBV6-5 and TRBJ1-2; TRBD1 matches at 7 bases. Germline V lookup: CDR1 MNHEY, CDR2 SVGAGI. V was clipped by 2 bases and J by 5 bases; unmatched bases: 8. The CDR3 sequence is 15 residues long. The CDR3 loop is CASSYAQGGRYGYTF. In DNA, the CDR3 is TGTGCCAGCAGTTACGCTCAGGGGGGCCGGTATGGCTACACCTTC.

The rearrangement uses TRBV15 and TRBJ1-4; D is perhaps TRBD1 (5 bases). Trimming removed 0 bases from V and 3 bases from J, with 8 bases in between. This CDR3 region has 15 residues. CDR1 and CDR2 from the germline V gene are LNHNV and YYDKDF (reference sequence). The chain's CDR3 is CATSRDMGPNEKLFF. CDR3 DNA: TGTGCCACCAGCAGAGATATGGGGCCTAATGAAAAACTGTTTTTT.

This clone showed up just once. The chain uses TRBV4-1 and TRBJ2-1, with a tentative D call TRBD2 (6 bases). Trimming took off 1 base at V and 4 bases at J, with 14 bases between the two ends. The CDR3 consists of 16 residues. Germline assignment: CDR1 MGHRA and CDR2 YSYEKL. The DNA of the CDR3 is TGCGCCAGCAGCCAAGGAAGGCGGGGATCATACAATGAGCAGTTCTTC. Encoded protein: CASSQGRRGSYNEQFF.

The gene calls are TRBV4-3 and TRBJ1-2, with 7 bases matching TRBD1. V lost 0 bases to trimming and J lost 4 bases; unmatched junction nucleotides: 5. The CDR3 runs to 15 residues. The germline gives CDR1 LGHNA, CDR2 YSLEER. The CDR3 is CASSQDGNRGYGYTF. CDR3 DNA: TGCGCCAGCAGCCAAGACGGCAACAGGGGCTATGGCTACACCTTC.

Concerning this clone itself: Other DNA sequences in the sample encode the same CDR3. The chain uses TRBV3-1 (or the pseudogene TRBV3-2) and TRBJ1-1, with 10 bases fitting TRBD1. The germline CDR1 and CDR2 sequences are LGHDT and YNNKEL (reference sequence). The trim removed 0 bases at V and 5 bases at J, leaving 0 bases unmatched. The CDR3 runs 14 residues. CDR3 sequence reads: CASSQEDRGTEAFF. As DNA, the CDR3 is TGTGCCAGCAGCCAAGAGGACAGGGGGACTGAAGCTTTCTTT.

The V and J genes are TRBV2 and TRBJ1-6; D ambiguous. Trimming stripped 9 bases from V and 0 bases from J, with 6 bases between. The CDR3 sequence is 13 residues long. Germline V gene lookup returns CDR1 SNHLY and CDR2 FYNNEI. The CDR3 is CASLSSYNSPLHF. CDR3 coding DNA: TGTGCCAGTTTGAGCTCCTATAATTCACCCCTCCACTTT.

This clone was observed a handful of times. The chain couples TRBV2 to TRBJ1-2; unclear D gene. V lost 6 bases to trimming and J lost 4 bases, with 18 bases between them. Germline CDR1 is SNHLY and CDR2 is FYNNEI. The CDR3 sequence is 15 residues long. CDR3 sequence reads: CASSFSGRSTYGYTF. Written as DNA, the CDR3 is TGTGCCAGCAGCTTTAGCGGCAGAAGCACCTATGGCTACACCTTC.

The V call is TRBV5-1, the J call TRBJ1-6, with 8 bases matching TRBD1. V lost 0 bases to trimming and J lost 2 bases; unmatched junction nucleotides: 4. The germline gives CDR1 SGHRS, CDR2 YFSETQ. This CDR3 spans 17 amino acids. The CDR3 region is CASSLAGDRTYNSPLHF. The CDR3 region has the DNA TGCGCCAGCAGCTTGGCCGGGGACAGGACCTATAATTCACCCCTCCACTTT.

This sequence joins TRBV6-5 and TRBJ1-6; no definite D call. Per germline, CDR1 MNHEY and CDR2 SVGAGI. CDR3 length: 14 amino acids. V was clipped by 5 bases and J by 5 bases, with 10 bases between them. The CDR3, as DNA: TGTGCCAGCAGTACAGAACCACATAATTCACCCCTCCACTTT. It encodes CASSTEPHNSPLHF.